Presented here are 27 T cell receptor beta chains from one specimen sequenced in a study of blood T cell repertoires in COVID-19. TCRdb keeps only in-frame clones here, not all; method: immunoSEQ multiplex PCR. Seen here are approximately 190,000 clones, approximately 80% observed once, and the top ten hold about a fifth. Material: peripheral blood. These receptors came from a human donor in a cohort sampled during active COVID-19.

This clone was observed a handful of times. This chain connects TRBV18 to TRBJ2-1; D gene uncertain. CDR3 size: 16 residues. Germline CDR1 is KGHSH and CDR2 is LQKENI. The V gene lost 3 bases and the J gene lost 0 bases, with 12 bases spanning the gap. The CDR3 reads CASSPFQATSYNEQFF. The DNA of the CDR3 is TGTGCCAGCTCACCGTTTCAAGCCACCTCCTACAATGAGCAGTTCTTC.

The chain employs TRBV9 and TRBJ2-1; 9 bases match TRBD2. V shed 4 bases and J 6 bases; nucleotides not matched to a gene: 5. Germline assignment: CDR1 SGDLS and CDR2 YYNGEE. The CDR3 covers 14 residues. CDR3 in DNA: TGTGCCAGCAGCCTCGGACTAGCGAGCAATGAGCAGTTCTTC. It codes for CASSLGLASNEQFF.

In this sample, this clone turned up once. The chain employs TRBV29-1 and TRBJ1-2; perhaps TRBD1 as D (6 bases). V was clipped by 7 bases and J by 7 bases, with 19 bases between them. Germline V gene lookup returns CDR1 SQVTM and CDR2 ANQGSEA. The CDR3 loop spans 13 amino acids. The chain's CDR3 is CSAADRHGGGYTF. The CDR3 nucleotides read TGCAGCGCTGCTGACAGGCATGGAGGTGGCTACACCTTC.

This clone has a single count. This chain joins TRBV5-1 and TRBJ2-2, with 10 bases matching TRBD2. Looked up from germline, CDR1 is SGHRS and CDR2 is YFSETQ. V trimming: 2 bases; J trimming: 7 bases; junction bases outside the gene matches: 5. The CDR3 loop spans 15 amino acids. The CDR3 DNA sequence: TGCGCCAGCAGCTTAATAGCTAGCGGGAGCGGGGAGCTGTTTTTT. This sequence encodes CASSLIASGSGELFF.

This sequence joins TRBV5-5 and TRBJ1-4; D is uncertain. The V and J ends lost 4 bases and 7 bases respectively, with 11 bases between them. The CDR3 is made up of 13 amino acids. Per the germline V gene, CDR1 is SGHKS and CDR2 is YYEKEE (reference sequence). The CDR3 loop reads CASSGGVFEKLFF. For the CDR3, the DNA is TGTGCCAGCAGCGGAGGCGTTTTTGAAAAACTGTTTTTT.

The genes are TRBV19 and TRBJ1-6; unclear D gene. The CDR3 is 12 residues long. Germline CDR1 reads LNHDA; CDR2 reads SQIVND (reference sequence). V lost 2 bases and J 10 bases, leaving 6 bases between the germline ends. CDR3 DNA sequence: TGTGCCAGTAGTATACGGGAATCACCCCTCCACTTT. Translated, it gives CASSIRESPLHF.

The rearrangement links TRBV7-2 to TRBJ1-1, with D unresolved. Trimming pared 3 bases from V and 1 base from J, leaving 15 bases between. The CDR3 runs to 16 residues. Looked up from germline, CDR1 is SGHTA and CDR2 is FQGNSA. The CDR3 sequence is CASSFGFGGSNTEAFF. The CDR3 nucleotides read TGTGCCAGCAGCTTTGGGTTTGGCGGTTCGAACACTGAAGCTTTCTTT.

V gene TRBV6-5 combines with J gene TRBJ1-5; maybe TRBD1 (5 bases). V was shortened by 7 bases and J by 9 bases, with 16 bases between the two germline ends. This CDR3 has 13 residues. CDR1 is MNHEY, CDR2 SVGAGI, per germline. CDR3 loop: CASIWQGLGPQHF. Here the CDR3 DNA reads TGTGCCAGCATCTGGCAGGGACTTGGGCCCCAGCATTTT.

This sequence joins TRBV30 and TRBJ1-6; TRBD1 agrees at 8 bases. Germline loops: CDR1 GTSNPN, CDR2 SVGIG (reference sequence). This CDR3 region has 14 residues. V lost 4 bases and J lost 7; bases outside the gene matches: 6. The CDR3 nucleotides are TGTGCCTGGACAAAGGGACAGGAAAATTCACCCCTCCACTTT. It specifies CAWTKGQENSPLHF. The full variable domain, its missing parts supplied by reference TRBV30 and TRBJ1-6, is SQTIHQWPATLVQPVGSPLSLECTVEGTSNPNLYWYRQAAGRGLQLLFYSVGIGQISSEVPQNLSASRPQDRQFILSSKKLLLSDSGFYLCAWTKGQENSPLHFGNGTRLTVT.

V usage is TRBV9 and J usage is TRBJ1-6, with 10 bases aligning to TRBD1. The V segment lost 4 bases and the J segment 7 bases; nucleotides outside the gene matches: 5. Per the germline V gene, CDR1 is SGDLS and CDR2 is YYNGEE. CDR3 length: 15 amino acids. CDR3 nucleotides: TGTGCCAGCAGCTCCCAGACAGGGGGCAATTCACCCCTCCACTTT. This sequence encodes CASSSQTGGNSPLHF.

The CDR3 DNA reads as TGTGCCAGTAGTATCCTTTTTATTGCAGGGGAACGGGGCTACACCTTC. Amino acids: CASSILFIAGERGYTF. The chain is built from TRBV19 and TRBJ1-2; perhaps TRBD1 as D (6 bases). The CDR3 loop spans 16 amino acids. Germline loops: CDR1 LNHDA, CDR2 SQIVND (reference sequence). V was shortened by 3 bases and J by 8 bases, with 22 bases between the two germline ends. Based on the CDR3 plus reference TRBV19 and TRBJ1-2, the full variable domain is DGGITQSPKYLFRKEGQNVTLSCEQNLNHDAMYWYRQDPGQGLRLIYYSQIVNDFQKGDIAEGYSVSREKKESFPLTVTSAQKNPTAFYLCASSILFIAGERGYTFGSGTRLTVV.

The chain combines TRBV6-1 with TRBJ1-5; 7 bases line up with TRBD1. Trimming cost V 4 bases and J 2 bases; bases outside gene matches: 11. Germline V gene lookup returns CDR1 MNHNS and CDR2 SASEGT. The CDR3 is 17 residues long. As DNA, the CDR3 is TGTGCCAGCAGTGCCCAGTACAGGGGAAATGGCAATCAGCCCCAGCATTTT. This translates into CASSAQYRGNGNQPQHF.

This chain uses TRBV6-4 with TRBJ2-1; 7 bases fit TRBD2. V lost 4 bases to trimming and J lost 0 bases; unmatched junction nucleotides: 9. Germline CDR1 reads MRHNA; CDR2 reads SNTAGT. The CDR3 contains 17 residues. CDR3 in DNA: TGTGCCAGCAGTGCGAAGCGGGACTCGAGCTCCTACAATGAGCAGTTCTTC. It encodes CASSAKRDSSSYNEQFF.

The CDR3 DNA is TGTGCCAGCAGGCCGGGGATGGCAGATACGCAGTATTTT. Translating it yields CASRPGMADTQYF. The chain couples TRBV7-2 to TRBJ2-3; possible D gene TRBD2, 5 bases. V gave up 6 bases and J gave up 4 bases, with 11 bases separating them. This CDR3 has 13 amino acids. Germline V gene data show CDR1 as SGHTA and CDR2 as FQGNSA.

The chain employs TRBV7-9 and TRBJ2-5; D is possibly TRBD1 (6 bases). The CDR3 runs 14 residues. Trimming left V 3 bases short and J 5 bases short, with 13 bases between. Germline CDR1 SEHNR, CDR2 FQNEAQ (reference sequence). The CDR3 sequence: CASSFTGFVETQYF. DNA of the CDR3: TGTGCCAGCAGCTTTACAGGGTTTGTTGAGACCCAGTACTTC.

V usage is TRBV28 and J usage is TRBJ1-2; D gene ambiguous. The V gene's germline CDR1 is MDHEN and CDR2 SYDVKM. V was pared by 6 bases and J by 4 bases, with 15 bases between. This CDR3 has 14 amino acids. This CDR3 reads CASRPEAVSYGYTF. Here the CDR3 DNA reads TGTGCCAGCAGGCCAGAGGCAGTTAGCTATGGCTACACCTTC.

The rearrangement uses TRBV7-8 and TRBJ2-3, with a possible D match to TRBD1 (6 bases). This CDR3 comprises 14 residues. The V end lost 6 bases, the J end lost 2 bases, and 12 bases lay between the germline ends. The germline CDR1 and CDR2 sequences are SGHVS and FQNEAQ. The CDR3 coding sequence is TGTGCCAGCAGGGGGGCAGACTTCACAGATACGCAGTATTTT. Protein: CASRGADFTDTQYF.

This rearrangement joins TRBV15 to TRBJ2-7; D unresolved. Germline-derived CDR1 and CDR2 are LNHNV and YYDKDF (reference sequence). The CDR3 consists of 15 residues. Trimming removed 3 bases from V and 6 bases from J, with 18 bases in between. DNA of the CDR3: TGTGCCACCAGCAGTCTCCCCTACCTGACTGCCGAGCAGTACTTC. Its protein is CATSSLPYLTAEQYF. Supplemented by reference TRBV15 and TRBJ2-7, the full variable domain reads DAMVIQNPRYQVTQFGKPVTLSCSQTLNHNVMYWYQQKSSQAPKLLFHYYDKDFNNEADTPDNFQSRRPNTSFCFLDIRSPGLGDTAMYLCATSSLPYLTAEQYFGPGTRLTVT.

The chain links TRBV5-1 to TRBJ2-1; D perhaps matches TRBD2 (5 bases). CDR3 length equals 15 residues. Deletions cut 0 bases from V and 3 bases from J, with 10 bases between. From germline, CDR1 is SGHRS and CDR2 YFSETQ. Here the CDR3 reads CASSLAAGFYNEQFF. For the CDR3, the DNA is TGCGCCAGCAGCTTGGCCGCGGGTTTCTACAATGAGCAGTTCTTC.

The chain is built from TRBV24-1 and TRBJ2-3, with 7 bases that match TRBD1. The length of the CDR3 is 16 residues. J gave up 3 bases and V 4 bases, and 9 bases lay outside the gene matches. From germline, CDR1 is KGHDR and CDR2 SFDVKD. CDR3 region: CATSDSGTASTDTQYF. DNA for the CDR3: TGTGCCACCAGTGACTCCGGGACAGCTAGTACAGATACGCAGTATTTT.

Turning to this clone: This specimen includes other DNA sequences encoding the same CDR3. V gene TRBV25-1 combines with J gene TRBJ1-5, with TRBD1 matching over 10 bases. The CDR3 extends over 14 amino acids. Losses at the gene ends were 6 bases for V and 1 base for J; bases not matched to a gene: 0. Germline V gene lookup returns CDR1 MGHDK and CDR2 SYGVNS. The CDR3 loop reads CASRGQGSNQPQHF. CDR3 nucleotides: TGTGCCAGCAGGGGACAGGGGAGCAATCAGCCCCAGCATTTT.

V is TRBV12-3 or TRBV12-4 and J is TRBJ2-7; 10 bases map to TRBD1. With V trimmed by 6 bases and J by 7 bases, 6 bases remained unmatched. This CDR3 is built from 13 residues. The CDR3 loop reads CASRLGTGEEQYV. CDR3 DNA sequence: TGTGCCAGCAGGTTGGGGACAGGGGAAGAGCAGTACGTC.

J is TRBJ1-5 and V is TRBV20-1; 8 bases are shared with TRBD1. The germline V gene encodes CDR1 DFQATT and CDR2 SNEGSKA (reference sequence). This CDR3 has 11 amino acids. The DNA of the CDR3 is TGCAGCGCAGGGGGCGATCAGCCCCAGCATTTT. As protein: CSAGGDQPQHF.

The rearrangement joins TRBV5-5 to TRBJ1-1, with a tentative D call TRBD1 (6 bases). The germline V and J ends were trimmed by 3 bases and 3 bases, with 15 bases remaining between them. Germline CDR1 is SGHKS and CDR2 is YYEKEE (reference sequence). The CDR3 sequence is 15 residues long. The CDR3 DNA is TGTGCCAGCAGCTGGAGGGGGGGAACTGACACTGAAGCTTTCTTT. It encodes CASSWRGGTDTEAFF.

The chain couples TRBV5-5 to TRBJ2-7; 9 positions agree with TRBD1. Germline V CDR1 and CDR2: SGHKS, YYEKEE (reference sequence). The CDR3 is made up of 13 amino acids. V was pared by 1 base and J by 6 bases, with 2 bases of the junction left unmatched. CDR3 loop: CASSLWTGAEQYV. In DNA, the CDR3 is TGTGCCAGCAGCTTGTGGACAGGGGCCGAGCAGTACGTC.

The gene calls are TRBV20-1 and TRBJ2-7; TRBD1 matches at 7 bases. V trimming: 3 bases; J trimming: 2 bases; junction bases outside the gene matches: 13. CDR1 and CDR2 from the germline V gene are DFQATT and SNEGSKA (reference sequence). The CDR3 covers 16 residues. CDR3 in DNA: TGCAGTGCTAGTAGGCCAGACAGGGTGAGGACCTACGAGCAGTACTTC. Its protein product is CSASRPDRVRTYEQYF.

This CDR3 reads CASSLEVMGSGSLHF. The DNA for the CDR3 is TGCGCCAGCAGCTTGGAGGTGATGGGTTCCGGGTCCCTCCACTTT. The chain couples TRBV5-1 to TRBJ1-6; D remains unclear. The CDR3 sequence is 15 residues long. Germline CDR1 SGHRS, CDR2 YFSETQ. Trimming took 0 bases from V and 14 from J, leaving 18 bases between them. The full variable domain, in which reference TRBV5-1 and TRBJ1-6 provide the parts outside the CDR3, is KAGVTQTPRYLIKTRGQQVTLSCSPISGHRSVSWYQQTPGQGLQFLFEYFSETQRNKGNFPGRFSGRQFSNSRSEMNVSTLELGDSALYLCASSLEVMGSGSLHFGNGTRLTVT.